This T cell receptor beta chain was identified during a study of blood T cell repertoires in COVID-19 (dated by TCRdb to the early 2020s). Notes on the research overall: Collaborator samples came from the United States, Italy and Spain and covered acute and convalescent phases of COVID-19. The repertoires were released in a freely available public database meant as a resource for research on the immune response to SARS-CoV-2. The sample metadata nearly always contained a de-identified subject ID, COVID-19 status, age in years and sex. The prospective study material was composed of cDNA or gDNA derived from T cells, B-cell-depleted T cells, or PBMCs. Subjects who had been exposed to COVID-19, were actively infected with it, or had recovered from it provided the deeply sampled blood TCRbeta repertoires that made up the dataset. HLA class I and class II types, where available, came from metadata supplied by the sample provider rather than from assay-based typing. The samples were drawn from two sources: the first 160 participants of the ongoing ImmuneRACE study, and fewer than 1,500 subjects contributed by 6 global collaborators.

The immunoSEQ Assay, a bias-controlled multiplex PCR, was used to amplify TCRbeta CDR3 regions from genomic DNA. The original methods were these. The number of nucleated cells in each sample was estimated by amplification of reference gene primers within the assay. To quantify the absolute abundance of each unique TCRbeta CDR3 rearrangement, sequence reads were collapsed and filtered. Productive Simpson clonality was computed per sample as the square root of Simpson's diversity index over productive rearrangements. The clones in this table, taken by TCRdb from immuneACCESS, are in-frame only. Not every clone is retained; where verified, under half of the shortfall comes from an unresolved V gene, and the cause of the rest is unknown. Clonal size and the V and J genes are those of that table, whereas D and trimming came from the DNA. The table for this sample lists over 150,000 clones; about four fifths of them were counted only once. Of the sample, less than 15% is held by the ten largest clones.

Results the study describes overall, beyond this receptor: The quantity of clinical and demographic metadata differed by source and by participant and was supplied without curation.

Looking up the germline V gene (reference sequence) yields CDR1 LNHDA and CDR2 SQIVND. Trimming takes 5 bases off V and 1 base off J; junction bases not matched to a gene: 3. Measured from the cysteine to the phenylalanine, the CDR3 is 15 residues long. Only CDR3 DNA is held: 45 bases, read in frame from base 1. Whole blood was collected in K2EDTA tubes by collaborating institutions according to the institutions' own protocols. Collaborator samples were shipped for TCRbeta analysis as frozen whole blood, isolated PBMCs, or DNA extracted from either sample type. This clone is a singleton in its sample. Its antigen target is currently unknown. The input lacks base qualities; no much larger clone sits a single base away. At the DNA level, this CDR3 is encoded by other sequences in the same sample as well.

This TCR was sampled from a young man with active or convalescent COVID-19. The chain is encoded by TRBV19 joined to TRBJ2-7; the central 12 bases match TRBD2. Sequencing was performed on peripheral blood. The nucleotide sequence reads as follows: TGTGCCAGTAGTTCACTAGCGGGAGGTTCCTACGAGCAGTACTTC. Its protein product is CASSSLAGGSYEQYF.